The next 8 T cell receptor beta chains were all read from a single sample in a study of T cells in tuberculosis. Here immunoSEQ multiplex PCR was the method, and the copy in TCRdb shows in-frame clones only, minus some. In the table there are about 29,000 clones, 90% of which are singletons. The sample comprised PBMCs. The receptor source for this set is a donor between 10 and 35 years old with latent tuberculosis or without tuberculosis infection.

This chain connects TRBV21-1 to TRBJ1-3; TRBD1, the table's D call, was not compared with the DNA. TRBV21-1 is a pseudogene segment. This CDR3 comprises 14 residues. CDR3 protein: CASSKGAQGNTIYF. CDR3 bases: TGTGCCAGCAGCAAGGGGGCGCAGGGAAACACCATATATTTT.

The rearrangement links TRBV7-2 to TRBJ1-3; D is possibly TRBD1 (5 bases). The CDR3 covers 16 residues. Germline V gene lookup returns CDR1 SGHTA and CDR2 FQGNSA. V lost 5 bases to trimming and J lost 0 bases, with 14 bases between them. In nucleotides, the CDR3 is TGTGCCAGCAGCGCAGTCCAGGGTGTCTCTGGAAACACCATATATTTT. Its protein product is CASSAVQGVSGNTIYF.

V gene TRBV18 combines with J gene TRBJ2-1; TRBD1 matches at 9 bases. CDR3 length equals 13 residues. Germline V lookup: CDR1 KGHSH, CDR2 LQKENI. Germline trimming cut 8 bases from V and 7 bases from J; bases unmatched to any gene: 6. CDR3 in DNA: TGTGCCAGCCGCGAGACAGGGGGTAATGAGCAGTTCTTC. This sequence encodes CASRETGGNEQFF.

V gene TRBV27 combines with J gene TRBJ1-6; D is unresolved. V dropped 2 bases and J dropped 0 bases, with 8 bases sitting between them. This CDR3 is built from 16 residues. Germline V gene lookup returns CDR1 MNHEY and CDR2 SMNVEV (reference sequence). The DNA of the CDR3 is TGTGCCAGCAGTTTAAATTTTCGCTCCTATAATTCACCCCTCCACTTT. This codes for CASSLNFRSYNSPLHF.

This chain's CDR3 is CASQTRSTDTQYF. Here the CDR3 DNA reads TGTGCCAGCCAGACTAGATCCACAGATACGCAGTATTTT. J is TRBJ2-3 and V is TRBV6-5, with D possibly TRBD2 on 6 matching bases. CDR3 length: 13 residues. CDR1 MNHEY and CDR2 SVGAGI come from the germline V gene. V lost 8 bases to trimming and J lost 2 bases, with 11 bases between them.

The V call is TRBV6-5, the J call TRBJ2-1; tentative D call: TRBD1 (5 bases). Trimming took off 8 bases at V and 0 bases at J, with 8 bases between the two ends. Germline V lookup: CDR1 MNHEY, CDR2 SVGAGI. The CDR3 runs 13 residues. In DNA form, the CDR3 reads TGTGCCAGCCACAGGCACTCCTACAATGAGCAGTTCTTC. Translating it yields CASHRHSYNEQFF.

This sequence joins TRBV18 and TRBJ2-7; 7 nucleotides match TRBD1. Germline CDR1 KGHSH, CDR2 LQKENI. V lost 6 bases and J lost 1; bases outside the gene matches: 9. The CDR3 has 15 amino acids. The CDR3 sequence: CASSLNRDSSYEQYF. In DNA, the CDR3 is TGTGCCAGCTCGCTGAACCGGGACAGTTCCTACGAGCAGTACTTC.

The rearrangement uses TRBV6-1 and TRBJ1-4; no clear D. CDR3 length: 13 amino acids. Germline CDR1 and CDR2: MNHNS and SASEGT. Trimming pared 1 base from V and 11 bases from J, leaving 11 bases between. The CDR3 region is CASSEGSTGKLFF. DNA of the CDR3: TGTGCCAGCAGTGAAGGATCTACCGGGAAACTGTTTTTT.